This passage covers 21 T cell receptor beta chains from one sample sequenced in a study of blood T cell repertoires in COVID-19. Here immunoSEQ multiplex PCR was the method, and the copy in TCRdb shows in-frame clones only, minus some. The sample includes around 280,000 clones, approximately 88% of them seen just once. What was sequenced was PBMCs or T cells enriched from blood (not recorded which). These receptors all stem from a woman between 40 and 55 years old who had recovered from COVID-19.

The V call is TRBV28, the J call TRBJ1-2; perhaps TRBD1 as D (5 bases). The length of the CDR3 is 13 residues. Germline V gene data show CDR1 as MDHEN and CDR2 as SYDVKM. Trimming shortened V by 3 bases and J by 1 base, and 6 bases separated the two germline ends. The CDR3 protein is CASSFRVNYGYTF. For the CDR3, the DNA is TGTGCCAGCAGTTTCAGGGTTAACTATGGCTACACCTTC.

V is TRBV5-4 and J is TRBJ2-7, with TRBD1 matching 11 bases. The CDR3 has 15 amino acids. Unmatched junction bases numbered 5, after V lost 3 bases and J lost 3 bases. Germline V gives CDR1 SGHNT, CDR2 YYREEE (reference sequence). The CDR3 here is CASSSRDRGFYEQYF. The DNA of the CDR3 is TGTGCCAGCAGCTCCCGGGACAGGGGGTTCTACGAGCAGTACTTC.

The V and J genes are TRBV27 and TRBJ1-2, with D unclear. The CDR3 runs to 16 residues. Trimming pared 5 bases from V and 4 bases from J, leaving 20 bases between. The germline gives CDR1 MNHEY, CDR2 SMNVEV (reference sequence). The CDR3 region is CASSPGGRGVSYGYTF. For the CDR3, the DNA is TGTGCCAGCAGTCCCGGAGGACGAGGAGTATCCTATGGCTACACCTTC.

The chain has TRBV7-2 and TRBJ2-7, with a tentative D call TRBD2 (6 bases). Germline CDR1 and CDR2: SGHTA and FQGNSA. Between the trimmed V and J ends, which lost 3 bases and 3 bases, there was a span of 15 bases. This CDR3 region has 15 residues. Here the CDR3 reads CASSFGLAPIYEQYF. CDR3 sequence (DNA): TGTGCCAGCAGCTTCGGTCTAGCGCCAATCTACGAGCAGTACTTC.

The chain recombines TRBV24-1 with TRBJ2-3; 7 positions agree with TRBD1. CDR3 length: 15 residues. Losses at the gene ends were 4 bases for V and 4 bases for J; bases not matched to a gene: 7. The germline V gene has CDR1 KGHDR and CDR2 SFDVKD. The DNA for the CDR3 is TGTGCCACCAGTGACTCCACAGGGGACCCAGATACGCAGTATTTT. Its protein is CATSDSTGDPDTQYF.

The rearrangement links TRBV30 to TRBJ1-2; D may be TRBD1 (5 bases). The CDR3 contains 13 residues. Trimming removed 2 bases at V and 8 bases at J, with 15 bases between. Germline values: CDR1 GTSNPN, CDR2 SVGIG (reference sequence). The CDR3 nucleotides read TGTGCCTGGAGTAGTACGGGACTCGGGGGCTACACCTTC. Its translation: CAWSSTGLGGYTF.

The chain carries TRBV10-3 and TRBJ2-7; D perhaps matches TRBD1 (6 bases). The CDR3 spans 14 residues. Germline loops: CDR1 ENHRY, CDR2 SYGVKD. In nucleotides, the CDR3 is TGTGCAAGCAAAGACCGGGACAATTTACACGAGCAGTACTTC. Translated: CASKDRDNLHEQYF.

The V and J genes are TRBV18 and TRBJ2-1; 10 nucleotides agree with TRBD1. Germline-derived CDR1 and CDR2 are KGHSH and LQKENI. The length of the CDR3 is 15 residues. Unmatched junction bases numbered 5, after V lost 5 bases and J lost 4 bases. The CDR3 reads CASSEDRGQYNEQFF. The CDR3 region has the DNA TGTGCCAGCTCAGAAGACAGGGGGCAGTACAATGAGCAGTTCTTC.

The chain is built from TRBV7-8 and TRBJ2-1, with TRBD2 matching over 13 bases. CDR1 is SGHVS, CDR2 FQNEAQ, per germline. This CDR3 has 15 residues. The V gene end was trimmed by 3 bases and the J gene end by 7 bases; junction bases not matched to a gene: 3. The CDR3 DNA sequence: TGTGCCAGCAGCTTTGAACTAGCGGGAGGGAATGAGCAGTTCTTC. This encodes CASSFELAGGNEQFF.

This chain uses TRBV3-1 (or the pseudogene TRBV3-2) with TRBJ2-7; 11 positions agree with TRBD1. The CDR3 extends over 15 amino acids. Trimming cost V 2 bases and J 6 bases; bases outside gene matches: 6. Germline V lookup: CDR1 LGHDT, CDR2 YNNKEL (reference sequence). The CDR3 region is CASSQTGTGGFEQYF. The CDR3, as DNA: TGTGCCAGCAGCCAAACCGGGACAGGGGGGTTCGAGCAGTACTTC.

The rearrangement uses TRBV19 and TRBJ2-1; tentatively, D is TRBD1 (5 bases). The V end was cut by 1 base, the J end by 5 bases, with 12 bases between. Looked up from germline, CDR1 is LNHDA and CDR2 is SQIVND (reference sequence). The CDR3 contains 15 residues. The CDR3 nucleotides are TGTGCCAGTAGTATAGGGCAGGGTCGTAACAATGAGCAGTTCTTC. This sequence encodes CASSIGQGRNNEQFF.

The chain is built from TRBV28 and TRBJ1-4; D not resolved. There are 13 residues in the CDR3. Germline loops: CDR1 MDHEN, CDR2 SYDVKM. The V gene lost 6 bases and the J gene lost 5 bases, with 10 bases spanning the gap. CDR3 amino acids: CASSSGRNEKLFF. Here the CDR3 DNA reads TGTGCCAGCAGCTCCGGGAGGAATGAAAAACTGTTTTTT.

The chain's CDR3 is CASLTGTSGRNHHEQYF. The CDR3 DNA follows: TGTGCCAGTTTAACCGGGACTAGCGGGAGGAACCACCACGAGCAGTACTTC. This chain connects TRBV27 to TRBJ2-7; TRBD2 aligns across 15 bases. Losses at the gene ends were 9 bases for V and 5 bases for J; bases not matched to a gene: 14. Germline CDR1 MNHEY, CDR2 SMNVEV (reference sequence). The CDR3 covers 17 residues.

The chain has TRBV30 and TRBJ1-3; D remains unclear. The CDR3 totals 14 residues. The germline CDR1 and CDR2 sequences are GTSNPN and SVGIG (reference sequence). Trimming shortened V by 0 bases and J by 0 bases, and 6 bases separated the two germline ends. The CDR3 region has the DNA TGTGCCTGGAGTGTCCCAGGCTCTGGAAACACCATATATTTT. Protein sequence: CAWSVPGSGNTIYF.

The chain links TRBV3-1 (or the pseudogene TRBV3-2) to TRBJ1-4; D is undetermined. Between the trimmed V and J ends, which lost 6 bases and 8 bases, there was a span of 19 bases. Germline V gene sequence: CDR1 LGHDT, CDR2 YNNKEL (reference sequence). The CDR3 contains 15 residues. The CDR3 DNA reads as TGTGCCAGCAGTTTCCCACGGGGTCGCCGAGAAAAACTGTTTTTT. Translation gives CASSFPRGRREKLFF.

Notes on this clone: This same CDR3 is encoded by further DNA sequences in the sample. This chain uses TRBV28 with TRBJ1-4; D not certain. Germline CDR1 MDHEN, CDR2 SYDVKM. Trimming stripped 3 bases from V and 0 bases from J, with 8 bases between. CDR3 size: 15 residues. In DNA form, the CDR3 reads TGTGCCAGCAGTTTGGGCGGGGCAACTAATGAAAAACTGTTTTTT. This gives the protein CASSLGGATNEKLFF.

The chain is built from TRBV15 and TRBJ1-1; 12 bases agree with TRBD1. This CDR3 is built from 16 residues. V trimming: 5 bases; J trimming: 5 bases; junction bases outside the gene matches: 9. CDR1 is LNHNV and CDR2 is YYDKDF in the germline V gene (reference sequence). CDR3 nucleotides: TGTGCCACCAGCCGAGGTCGGGACAGGGGGCGGACTGAAGCTTTCTTT. Its protein product is CATSRGRDRGRTEAFF.

The CDR3 here is CASSDDRGGSPLHF. Written as DNA, the CDR3 is TGTGCCAGCAGTGATGACAGGGGAGGGTCACCCCTCCACTTT. V gene TRBV27 combines with J gene TRBJ1-6; 8 nucleotides agree with TRBD1. Germline values: CDR1 MNHEY, CDR2 SMNVEV (reference sequence). After removal of 5 bases from V and 10 bases from J, the junction contained 7 bases not matched to a gene. The CDR3 runs 14 residues.

This chain uses TRBV3-1 (or the pseudogene TRBV3-2) with TRBJ2-5, with 8 positions matching TRBD1. Germline V gene data show CDR1 as LGHDT and CDR2 as YNNKEL (reference sequence). This CDR3 is 15 amino acids long. The junction had 5 bases not matched to a gene; V was cut back by 1 base and J by 4 bases. This CDR3 is CASSQARDRPETQYF. As DNA, the CDR3 is TGTGCCAGCAGCCAAGCCCGGGACAGGCCAGAGACCCAGTACTTC.

The table lists this clone with a count of one. The chain combines TRBV6-5 with TRBJ2-1, with TRBD2 matching 7 bases. The CDR3 consists of 14 residues. V trimming: 0 bases; J trimming: 6 bases; junction bases outside the gene matches: 2. The germline CDR1 and CDR2 sequences are MNHEY and SVGAGI. DNA for the CDR3: TGTGCCAGCAGTTACTCTACTAGCGTCAATGAGCAGTTCTTC. Protein sequence: CASSYSTSVNEQFF.

The J gene is TRBJ2-4, the V gene TRBV7-2; TRBD2 might be the D (5 bases). The CDR3 length is 16 residues. Per the germline V gene, CDR1 is SGHTA and CDR2 is FQGNSA. Trimming shortened V by 3 bases and J by 3 bases, and 15 bases separated the two germline ends. As DNA, the CDR3 is TGTGCCAGCAGCTTCGGGGATGGGGTGGGCAAAAACATTCAGTACTTC. This translates into CASSFGDGVGKNIQYF.